These T cell receptor beta chains were read from a single sample in a study of T cell responses to AZD1222 COVID-19 vaccine. The method was immunoSEQ multiplex PCR; TCRdb's version includes in-frame clones alone and lacks a portion of them. Altogether 84,000 or so clones are present, more than 70% being singletons, with the ten largest covering 2.2%. Sequenced here: peripheral blood, sampled on day 0 of AZD1222 vaccination. The receptors stem from an adult in good health. Both conserved end residues are part of each CDR3. A D gene is named only where the DNA matches it firmly. The listing skips clone size in some rows; elsewhere it reads once, few, many or a size class.

NA TRBJ1-1 15 NA TRBV7-2 CASSFFEVRNAEAFF TGTGCCAGCAGCTTTTTCGAGGTCCGGAACGCTGAAGCTTTCTTT
NA TRBJ1-1 15 NA TRBV4-3 CASSQDLGGNTEAFF TGCGCCAGCAGCCAAGATTTGGGGGGGAACACTGAAGCTTTCTTT
TRBD2 TRBJ2-7 15 NA TRBV29-1 CSVTGTGTTAYEQYF TGCAGCGTTACGGGAACCGGGACTACCGCCTACGAGCAGTACTTC
NA TRBJ1-1 14 NA TRBV9 CASTPHGGDAEAFF TGTGCCAGCACCCCACATGGGGGTGACGCTGAAGCTTTCTTT
NA TRBJ1-2 12 NA TRBV19 CASSIGGGGYTF TGTGCCAGTAGTATCGGAGGGGGTGGCTACACCTTC
NA TRBJ1-1 13 NA TRBV7-8 CASSHRDGGEAFF TGTGCCAGCAGCCACAGGGATGGGGGTGAAGCTTTCTTT
NA TRBJ1-6 15 NA TRBV28 CASSLLPQSNSPLHF TGTGCCAGCAGTCTGTTACCCCAGAGTAATTCACCCCTCCACTTT
TRBD1 TRBJ1-5 15 NA TRBV19 CASSSDRHSNQPQHF TGTGCCAGTAGTTCGGACAGGCATAGCAATCAGCCCCAGCATTTT
NA TRBJ1-2 15 NA TRBV7-8 CASSLARYSSSGYTF TGTGCCAGCAGCTTAGCACGTTACTCCAGCTCTGGCTACACCTTC
TRBD1 TRBJ1-2 14 NA TRBV28 CASSLGTGTVGYTF TGTGCCAGCAGTTTAGGGACAGGGACCGTTGGCTACACCTTC
NA TRBJ1-3 14 NA TRBV4-3 CASSQGSSGNTIYF TGCGCCAGCAGCCAAGGCAGCTCTGGAAACACCATATATTTT
TRBD2 TRBJ2-3 16 once TRBV5-4 CASSPQVGGRTDTQYF TGTGCCAGCAGCCCCCAAGTGGGCGGGAGAACAGATACGCAGTATTTT
NA TRBJ1-5 13 NA TRBV5-1 CASSWDAGQPQHF TGCGCCAGCAGCTGGGATGCAGGACAGCCCCAGCATTTT
TRBD2 TRBJ2-3 13 once TRBV5-4 CASSLAGTDTQYF TGTGCCAGCAGTTTAGCGGGGACAGATACGCAGTATTTT
NA TRBJ1-2 14 NA TRBV7-9 CASSSPLLGIGYTF TGTGCCAGCAGCTCTCCCCTCCTGGGGATTGGCTACACCTTC
NA TRBJ1-5 15 NA TRBV12-5 CASGPGDSGNQPQHF TGTGCTAGTGGTCCGGGGGACTCAGGTAATCAGCCCCAGCATTTT
NA TRBJ2-7 11 NA TRBV20-1 CSAVGEYEQYF TGCAGTGCCGTCGGGGAATACGAGCAGTACTTC
NA TRBJ2-3 16 NA TRBV9 CASSVAASRSTDTQYF TGTGCCAGCAGCGTAGCGGCTAGCAGATCCACAGATACGCAGTATTTT
NA TRBJ1-2 13 NA TRBV7-9 CASSPEVRGGYTF TGTGCCAGCAGCCCAGAGGTCAGGGGTGGCTACACCTTC
NA TRBJ1-5 15 NA TRBV6-1 CASSELGAVNQPQHF TGTGCCAGCAGTGAGCTGGGGGCGGTCAATCAGCCCCAGCATTTT
NA TRBJ1-5 14 once TRBV5-1 CASSSTGDNQPQHF TGCGCCAGCAGCTCTACGGGGGACAATCAGCCCCAGCATTTT
TRBD2 TRBJ2-7 15 few TRBV5-1 CASSLDPGLAGEQYF TGCGCCAGCAGCTTAGATCCGGGACTAGCGGGCGAGCAGTACTTC
NA TRBJ1-6 14 NA TRBV6-6 CASSQVSYNSPLHF TGTGCCAGCAGTCAGGTCTCCTATAATTCACCCCTCCACTTT
TRBD1 TRBJ1-5 12 once TRBV5-4 CASSLQGQPQHF TGTGCCAGCAGCTTACAGGGGCAGCCCCAGCATTTT
NA TRBJ1-2 13 NA TRBV15 CATSRGEDYGYTF TGTGCCACCAGCAGAGGAGAGGACTATGGCTACACCTTC
NA TRBJ2-1 15 NA TRBV28 CATVFSGPAYNEQFF TGTGCCACGGTCTTCAGCGGCCCAGCCTACAATGAGCAGTTCTTC
NA TRBJ2-1 13 few TRBV3-1/TRBV3-2 CASTPRGIHEQFF TGTGCCAGCACCCCTAGAGGGATCCATGAGCAGTTCTTC
NA TRBJ2-5 14 NA TRBV5-1 CASSLGGSQETQYF TGCGCCAGCAGCTTGGGGGGCAGCCAAGAGACCCAGTACTTC
NA TRBJ2-5 13 NA TRBV5-1 CASSPQGEETQYF TGCGCCAGCAGCCCGCAGGGTGAAGAGACCCAGTACTTC
NA TRBJ1-2 15 NA TRBV2 CASSENGRGNYGYTF TGTGCCAGCAGTGAAAACGGTAGAGGGAACTATGGCTACACCTTC
TRBD1 TRBJ2-1 15 NA TRBV9 CASSADRANYNEQFF TGTGCCAGCAGCGCCGACAGGGCCAATTACAATGAGCAGTTCTTC
NA TRBJ1-5 16 NA TRBV7-8 CASSPSGGGGNQPQHF TGTGCCAGCAGCCCGAGCGGTGGGGGAGGCAATCAGCCCCAGCATTTT
NA TRBJ2-5 14 NA TRBV24-1 CATSDTDSQETQYF TGTGCCACCAGTGATACGGACAGCCAAGAGACCCAGTACTTC